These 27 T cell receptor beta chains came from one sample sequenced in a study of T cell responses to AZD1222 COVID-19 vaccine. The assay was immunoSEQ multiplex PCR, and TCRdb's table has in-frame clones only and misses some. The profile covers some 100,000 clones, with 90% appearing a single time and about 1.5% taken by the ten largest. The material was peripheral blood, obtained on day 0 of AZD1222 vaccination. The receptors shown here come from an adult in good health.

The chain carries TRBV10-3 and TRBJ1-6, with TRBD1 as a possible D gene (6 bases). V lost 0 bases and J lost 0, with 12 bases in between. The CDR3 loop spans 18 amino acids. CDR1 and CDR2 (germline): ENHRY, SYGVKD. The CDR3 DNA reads TGTGCCATCAGTGAGTCAGAGGGGGGAGCCTCCTATAATTCACCCCTCCACTTT. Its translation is CAISESEGGASYNSPLHF.

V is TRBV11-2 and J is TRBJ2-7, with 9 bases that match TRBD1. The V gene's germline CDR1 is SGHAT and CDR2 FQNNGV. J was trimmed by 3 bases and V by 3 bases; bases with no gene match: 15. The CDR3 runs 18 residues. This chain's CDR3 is CASSFFSVWDRAVYEQYF. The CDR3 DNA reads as TGTGCCAGCAGCTTCTTTTCTGTTTGGGACAGGGCGGTCTACGAGCAGTACTTC.

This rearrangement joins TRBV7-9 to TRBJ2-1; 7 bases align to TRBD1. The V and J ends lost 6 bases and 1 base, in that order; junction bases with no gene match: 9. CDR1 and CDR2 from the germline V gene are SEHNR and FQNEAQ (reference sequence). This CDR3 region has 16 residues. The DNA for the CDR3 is TGTGCCAGCAGTCCCAAAACAGGGGATTCCTACAATGAGCAGTTCTTC. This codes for CASSPKTGDSYNEQFF.

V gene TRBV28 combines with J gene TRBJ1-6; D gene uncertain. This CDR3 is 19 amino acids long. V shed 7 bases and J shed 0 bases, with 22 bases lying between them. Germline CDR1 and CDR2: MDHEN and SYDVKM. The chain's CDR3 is CASTLLPRPTSSYNSPLHF. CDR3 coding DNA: TGTGCCAGCACCCTTTTGCCCCGACCGACGAGCTCCTATAATTCACCCCTCCACTTT.

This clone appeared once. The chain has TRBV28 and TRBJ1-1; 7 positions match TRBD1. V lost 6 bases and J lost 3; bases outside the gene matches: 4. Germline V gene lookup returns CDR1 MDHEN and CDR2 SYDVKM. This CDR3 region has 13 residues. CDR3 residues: CASSLTGYTEAFF. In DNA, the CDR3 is TGTGCCAGCAGCCTGACAGGGTACACTGAAGCTTTCTTT.

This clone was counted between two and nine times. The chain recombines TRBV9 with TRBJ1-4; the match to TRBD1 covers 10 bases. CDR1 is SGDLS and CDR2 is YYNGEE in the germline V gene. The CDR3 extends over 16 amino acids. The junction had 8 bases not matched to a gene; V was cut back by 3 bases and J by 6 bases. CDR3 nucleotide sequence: TGTGCCAGCAGCGCAGGAGCCGGGACAGGGGATGAAAAACTGTTTTTT. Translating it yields CASSAGAGTGDEKLFF.

CDR3 in DNA: TGTGCCAGCAGCTTGATCAGTCGGGAAAAACTGTTTTTT. It encodes CASSLISREKLFF. The chain joins TRBV5-8 to TRBJ1-4; D gene ambiguous. Germline CDR1 is SGHTS and CDR2 is YDEGEE. Trimming shortened V by 1 base and J by 8 bases, and 9 bases separated the two germline ends. This CDR3 region has 13 residues.

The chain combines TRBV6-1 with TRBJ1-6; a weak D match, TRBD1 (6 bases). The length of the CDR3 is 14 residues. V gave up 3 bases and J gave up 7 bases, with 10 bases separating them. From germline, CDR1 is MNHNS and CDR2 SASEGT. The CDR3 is CASSDNRVNSPLHF. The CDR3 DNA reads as TGTGCCAGCAGTGATAACAGGGTCAATTCACCCCTCCACTTT.

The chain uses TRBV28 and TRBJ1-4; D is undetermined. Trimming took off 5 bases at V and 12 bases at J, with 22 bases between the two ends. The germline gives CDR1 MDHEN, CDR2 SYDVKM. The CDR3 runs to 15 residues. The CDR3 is CASSGLEDPVPQLFF. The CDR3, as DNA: TGTGCCAGCAGTGGCCTCGAGGACCCGGTTCCCCAACTGTTTTTT.

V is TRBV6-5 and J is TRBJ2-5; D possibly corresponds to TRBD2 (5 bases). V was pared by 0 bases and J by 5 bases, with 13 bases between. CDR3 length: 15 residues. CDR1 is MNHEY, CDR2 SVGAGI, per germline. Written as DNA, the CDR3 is TGTGCCAGCAGTTACTCGCTAGCTATGACCGAGACCCAGTACTTC. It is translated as CASSYSLAMTETQYF.

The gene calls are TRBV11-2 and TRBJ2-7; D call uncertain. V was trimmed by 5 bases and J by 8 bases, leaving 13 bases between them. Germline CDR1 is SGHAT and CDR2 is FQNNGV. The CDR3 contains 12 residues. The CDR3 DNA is TGTGCCAGCAGCGCGATACGGATTCAGCAGTACTTC. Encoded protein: CASSAIRIQQYF.

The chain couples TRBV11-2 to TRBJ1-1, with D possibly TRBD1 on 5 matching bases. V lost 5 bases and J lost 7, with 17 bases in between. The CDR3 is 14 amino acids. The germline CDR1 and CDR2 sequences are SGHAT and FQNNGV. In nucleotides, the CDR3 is TGTGCCAGCAGCCACACTTCAGGGTACCTTGAAGCTTTCTTT. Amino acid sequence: CASSHTSGYLEAFF. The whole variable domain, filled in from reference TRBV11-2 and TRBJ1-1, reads EAGVAQSPRYKIIEKRQSVAFWCNPISGHATLYWYQQILGQGPKLLIQFQNNGVVDDSQLPKDRFSAERLKGVDSTLKIQPAKLEDSAVYLCASSHTSGYLEAFFGQGTRLTVV.

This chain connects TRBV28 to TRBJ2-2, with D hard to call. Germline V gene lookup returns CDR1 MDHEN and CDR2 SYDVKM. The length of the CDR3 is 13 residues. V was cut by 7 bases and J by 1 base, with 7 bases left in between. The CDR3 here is CASNVENTGELFF. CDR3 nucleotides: TGTGCCAGCAACGTAGAGAACACCGGGGAGCTGTTTTTT.

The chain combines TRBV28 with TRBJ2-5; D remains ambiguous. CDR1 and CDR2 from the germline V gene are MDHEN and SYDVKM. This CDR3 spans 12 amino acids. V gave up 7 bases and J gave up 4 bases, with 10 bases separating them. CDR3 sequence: CASNGPGETQYF. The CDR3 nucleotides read TGTGCCAGCAATGGCCCCGGAGAGACCCAGTACTTC.

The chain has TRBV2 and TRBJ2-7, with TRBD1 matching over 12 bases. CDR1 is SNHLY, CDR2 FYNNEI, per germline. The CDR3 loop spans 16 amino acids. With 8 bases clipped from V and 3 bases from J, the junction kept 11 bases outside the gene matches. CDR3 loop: CASGRDRGHAYYEQYF. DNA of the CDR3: TGTGCCAGCGGCCGGGACAGGGGGCACGCTTACTACGAGCAGTACTTC.

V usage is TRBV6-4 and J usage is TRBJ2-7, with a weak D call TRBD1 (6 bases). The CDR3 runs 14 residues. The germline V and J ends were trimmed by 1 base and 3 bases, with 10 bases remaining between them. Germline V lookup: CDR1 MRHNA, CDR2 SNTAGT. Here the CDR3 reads CASSDFDRIYEQYF. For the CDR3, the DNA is TGTGCCAGCAGTGACTTTGACAGGATCTACGAGCAGTACTTC.

Here the CDR3 reads CASSPPESIGELFF. For the CDR3, the DNA is TGTGCCAGCTCACCACCGGAGTCCATCGGGGAGCTGTTTTTT. V is TRBV18 and J is TRBJ2-2; unclear D gene. The CDR3 has 14 amino acids. Trimming removed 0 bases from V and 7 bases from J, with 9 bases in between. CDR1 is KGHSH and CDR2 is LQKENI in the germline V gene.

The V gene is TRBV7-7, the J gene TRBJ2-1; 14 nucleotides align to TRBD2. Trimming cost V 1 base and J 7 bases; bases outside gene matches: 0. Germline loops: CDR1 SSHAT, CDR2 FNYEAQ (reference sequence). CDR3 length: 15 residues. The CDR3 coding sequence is TGTGCCAGCAGCTTAGGACTAGCGGGGGGGAATGAGCAGTTCTTC. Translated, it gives CASSLGLAGGNEQFF.

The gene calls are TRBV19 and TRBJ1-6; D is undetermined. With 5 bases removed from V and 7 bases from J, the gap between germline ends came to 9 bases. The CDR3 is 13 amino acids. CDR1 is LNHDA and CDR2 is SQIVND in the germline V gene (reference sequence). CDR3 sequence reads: CASSPMTNSPLHF. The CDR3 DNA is TGTGCCAGTAGTCCGATGACAAATTCACCCCTCCACTTT.

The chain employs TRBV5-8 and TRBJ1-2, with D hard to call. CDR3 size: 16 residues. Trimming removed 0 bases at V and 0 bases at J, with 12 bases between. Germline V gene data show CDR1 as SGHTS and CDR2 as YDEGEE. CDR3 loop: CASSLEEISTNYGYTF. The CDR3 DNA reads TGTGCCAGCAGCTTGGAAGAGATCTCGACTAACTATGGCTACACCTTC.

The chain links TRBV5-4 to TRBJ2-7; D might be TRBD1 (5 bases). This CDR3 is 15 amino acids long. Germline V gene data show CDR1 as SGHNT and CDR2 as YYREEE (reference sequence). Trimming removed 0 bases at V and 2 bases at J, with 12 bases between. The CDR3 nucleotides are TGTGCCAGCAGCTTGGCCAAGGCAGGGACCTACGAGCAGTACTTC. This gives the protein CASSLAKAGTYEQYF.

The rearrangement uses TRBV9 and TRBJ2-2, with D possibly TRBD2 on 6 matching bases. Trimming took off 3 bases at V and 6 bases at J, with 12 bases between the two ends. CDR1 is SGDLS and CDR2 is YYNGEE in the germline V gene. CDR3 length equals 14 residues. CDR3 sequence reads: CASSAQGGAGELFF. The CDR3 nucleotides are TGTGCCAGCAGCGCCCAGGGAGGCGCCGGGGAGCTGTTTTTT.

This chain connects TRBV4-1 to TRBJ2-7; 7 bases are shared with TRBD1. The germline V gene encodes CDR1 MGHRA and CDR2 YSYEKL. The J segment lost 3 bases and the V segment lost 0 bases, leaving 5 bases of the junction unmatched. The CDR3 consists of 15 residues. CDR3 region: CASSQDRDSNYEQYF. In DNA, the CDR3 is TGCGCCAGCAGCCAAGACCGGGACAGTAACTACGAGCAGTACTTC.

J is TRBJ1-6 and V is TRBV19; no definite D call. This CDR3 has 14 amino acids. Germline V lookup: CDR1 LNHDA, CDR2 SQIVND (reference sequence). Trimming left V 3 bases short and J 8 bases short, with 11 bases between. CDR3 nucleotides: TGTGCCAGTAGTATTTCCGTTAACGATTCACCCCTCCACTTT. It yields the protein CASSISVNDSPLHF.

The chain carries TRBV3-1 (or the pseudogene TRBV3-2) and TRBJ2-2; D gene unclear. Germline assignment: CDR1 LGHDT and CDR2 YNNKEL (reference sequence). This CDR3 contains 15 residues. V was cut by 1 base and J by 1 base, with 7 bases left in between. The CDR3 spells CASSQAAQNTGELFF. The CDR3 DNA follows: TGTGCCAGCAGCCAAGCTGCACAGAACACCGGGGAGCTGTTTTTT.

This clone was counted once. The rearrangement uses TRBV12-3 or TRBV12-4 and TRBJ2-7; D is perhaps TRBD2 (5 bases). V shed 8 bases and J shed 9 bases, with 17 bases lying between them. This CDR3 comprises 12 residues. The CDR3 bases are TGTGCCAGCCGTCAAGGGAGCGCATTGCAGTACTTC. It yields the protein CASRQGSALQYF.

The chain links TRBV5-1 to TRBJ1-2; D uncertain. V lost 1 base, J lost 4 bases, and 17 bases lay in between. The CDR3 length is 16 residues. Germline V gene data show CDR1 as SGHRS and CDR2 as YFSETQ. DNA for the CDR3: TGCGCCAGCAGCTTGAGACCAGGTGGAGGGTCCTATGGCTACACCTTC. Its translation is CASSLRPGGGSYGYTF.